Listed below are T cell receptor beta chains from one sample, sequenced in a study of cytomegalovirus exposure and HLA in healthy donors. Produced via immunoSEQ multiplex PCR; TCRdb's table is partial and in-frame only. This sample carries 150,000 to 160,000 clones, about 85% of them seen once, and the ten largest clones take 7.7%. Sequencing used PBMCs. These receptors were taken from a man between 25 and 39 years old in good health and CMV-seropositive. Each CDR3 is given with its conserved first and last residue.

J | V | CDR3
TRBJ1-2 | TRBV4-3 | CASSQEQQNYGYTF
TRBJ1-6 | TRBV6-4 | CASSDRGNSPLHF
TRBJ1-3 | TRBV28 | CASTAQGNPRNTIYF
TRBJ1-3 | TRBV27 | CASSYNSGNTIYF
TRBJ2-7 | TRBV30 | CAWSPLTGSYEQYF
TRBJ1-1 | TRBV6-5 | CASSYDREMNTEAFF
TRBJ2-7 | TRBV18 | CASSLGGSGYEQYF
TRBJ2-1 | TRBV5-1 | CASSLPRGGLNEQFF
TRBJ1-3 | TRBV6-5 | CASKPGTAGNTIYF
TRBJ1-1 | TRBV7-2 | CASSSQGMNTEAFF
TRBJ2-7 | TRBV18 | CASSPPGGTGSYEQYF
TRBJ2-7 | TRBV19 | CASTGTKTYEQYF
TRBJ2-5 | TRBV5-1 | CASSFQRGGETQYF
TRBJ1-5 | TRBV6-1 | CASRLTGGSNQPQHF
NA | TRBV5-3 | CARSRNSRPSRGYEQYF
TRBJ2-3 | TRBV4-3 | CASSVSGLLTDTQYF
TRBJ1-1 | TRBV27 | CASSLWSGQAEAFF
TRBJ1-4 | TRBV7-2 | CASSLATGTGPEKLFF
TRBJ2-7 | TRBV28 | CASSLTGEQYF
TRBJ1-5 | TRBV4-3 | CASSSGTGPNQPQHF
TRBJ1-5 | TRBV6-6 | CASSFRWRDSNQPQHF
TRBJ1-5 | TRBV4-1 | CASSQEVGGFNQPQHF
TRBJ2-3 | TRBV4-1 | CASSQAGGSGGTDTQYF
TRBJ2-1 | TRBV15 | CATSRDEGSNEQFF
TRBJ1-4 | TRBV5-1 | CASSSSGTGSEKLFF
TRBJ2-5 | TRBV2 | CAIRGEEETQYF
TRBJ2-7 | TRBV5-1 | CASSAGQGKEQYF
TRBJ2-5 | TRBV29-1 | CSVAEAGIQETQYF
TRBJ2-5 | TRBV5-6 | CASSSTGQQETQYF